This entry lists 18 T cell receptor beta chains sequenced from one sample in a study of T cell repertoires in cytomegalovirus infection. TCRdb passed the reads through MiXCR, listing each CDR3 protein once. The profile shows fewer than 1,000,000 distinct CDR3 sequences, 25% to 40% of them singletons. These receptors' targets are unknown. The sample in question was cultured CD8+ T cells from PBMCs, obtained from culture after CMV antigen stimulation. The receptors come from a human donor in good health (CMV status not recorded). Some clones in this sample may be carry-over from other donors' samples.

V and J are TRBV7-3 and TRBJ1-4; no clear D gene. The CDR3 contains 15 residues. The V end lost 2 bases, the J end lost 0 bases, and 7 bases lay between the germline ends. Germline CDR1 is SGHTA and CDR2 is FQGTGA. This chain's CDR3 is CASSLSAATNEKLFF. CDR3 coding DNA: TGTGCCAGCAGCTTATCGGCAGCAACTAATGAAAAACTGTTTTTT.

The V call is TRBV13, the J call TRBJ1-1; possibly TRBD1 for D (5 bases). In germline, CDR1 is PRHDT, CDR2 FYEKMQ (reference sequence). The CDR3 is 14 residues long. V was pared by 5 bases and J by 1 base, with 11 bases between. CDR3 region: CASSASGTNTEAFF. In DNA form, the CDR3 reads TGTGCCAGCAGCGCATCCGGGACGAACACTGAAGCTTTCTTT. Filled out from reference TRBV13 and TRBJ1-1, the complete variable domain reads AAGVIQSPRHLIKEKRETATLKCYPIPRHDTVYWYQQGPGQDPQFLISFYEKMQSDKGSIPDRFSAQQFSDYHSELNMSSLELGDSALYFCASSASGTNTEAFFGQGTRLTVV.

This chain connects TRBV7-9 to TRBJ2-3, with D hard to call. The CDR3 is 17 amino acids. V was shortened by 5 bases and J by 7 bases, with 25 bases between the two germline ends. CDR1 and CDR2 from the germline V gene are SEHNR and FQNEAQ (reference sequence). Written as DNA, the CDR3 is TGTGCCAGCAGCGCCGTGGCATTGGGTCCTCTAATTCATACGCAGTATTTT. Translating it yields CASSAVALGPLIHTQYF.

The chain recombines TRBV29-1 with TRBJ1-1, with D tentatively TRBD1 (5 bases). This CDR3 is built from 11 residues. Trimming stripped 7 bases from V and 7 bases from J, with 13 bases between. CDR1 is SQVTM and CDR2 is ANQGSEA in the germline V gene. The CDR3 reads CSGWDGHEAFF. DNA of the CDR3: TGCAGCGGCTGGGACGGCCATGAAGCTTTCTTT. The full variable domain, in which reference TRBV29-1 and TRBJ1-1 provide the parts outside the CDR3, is SAVISQKPSRDICQRGTSLTIQCQVDSQVTMMFWYRQQPGQSLTLIATANQGSEATYESGFVIDKFPISRPNLTFSTLTVSNMSPEDSSIYLCSGWDGHEAFFGQGTRLTVV.

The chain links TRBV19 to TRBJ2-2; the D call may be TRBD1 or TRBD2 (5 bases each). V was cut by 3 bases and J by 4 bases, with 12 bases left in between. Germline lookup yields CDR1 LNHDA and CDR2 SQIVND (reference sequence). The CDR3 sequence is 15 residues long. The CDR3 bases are TGTGCCAGTAGTATTTTCGGGGCGGGCACCGGGGAGCTGTTTTTT. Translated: CASSIFGAGTGELFF.

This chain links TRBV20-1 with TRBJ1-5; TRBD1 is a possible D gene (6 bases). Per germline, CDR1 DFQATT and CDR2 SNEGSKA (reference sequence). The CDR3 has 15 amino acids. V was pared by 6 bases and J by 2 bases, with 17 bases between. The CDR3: CSAPTGPGGNQPQHF. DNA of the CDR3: TGCAGTGCACCGACAGGACCGGGCGGCAATCAGCCCCAGCATTTT.

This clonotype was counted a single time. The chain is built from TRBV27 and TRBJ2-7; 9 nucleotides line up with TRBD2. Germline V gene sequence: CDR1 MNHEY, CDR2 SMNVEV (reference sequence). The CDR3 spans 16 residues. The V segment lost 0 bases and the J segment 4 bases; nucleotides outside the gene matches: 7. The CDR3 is CASSLSGLAGVYEQYV. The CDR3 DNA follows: TGTGCCAGCAGTTTATCCGGGTTAGCGGGGGTATACGAGCAGTACGTC.

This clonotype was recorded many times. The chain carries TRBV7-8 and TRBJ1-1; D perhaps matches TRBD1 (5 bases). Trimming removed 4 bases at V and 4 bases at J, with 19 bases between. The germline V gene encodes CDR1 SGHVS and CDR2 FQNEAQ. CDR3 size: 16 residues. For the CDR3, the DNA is TGTGCCAGCAGCTGGAGCTCGGGGGATAAGAGCACTGAAGCTTTCTTT. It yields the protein CASSWSSGDKSTEAFF.

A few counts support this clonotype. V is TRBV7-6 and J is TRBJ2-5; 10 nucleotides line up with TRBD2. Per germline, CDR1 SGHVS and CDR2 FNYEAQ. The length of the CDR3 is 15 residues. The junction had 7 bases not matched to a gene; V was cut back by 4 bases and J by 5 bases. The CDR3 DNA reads TGTGCCAGCAGCTCGGAGCGGGGGGGCCTTGAGACCCAGTACTTC. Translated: CASSSERGGLETQYF.

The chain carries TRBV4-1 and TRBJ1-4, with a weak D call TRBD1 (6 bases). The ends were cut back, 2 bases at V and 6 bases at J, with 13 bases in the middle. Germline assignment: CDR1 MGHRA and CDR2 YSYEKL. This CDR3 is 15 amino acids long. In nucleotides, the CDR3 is TGCGCCAGCAGCCAAACAGGGCTAGGAGATGAAAAACTGTTTTTT. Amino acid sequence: CASSQTGLGDEKLFF.

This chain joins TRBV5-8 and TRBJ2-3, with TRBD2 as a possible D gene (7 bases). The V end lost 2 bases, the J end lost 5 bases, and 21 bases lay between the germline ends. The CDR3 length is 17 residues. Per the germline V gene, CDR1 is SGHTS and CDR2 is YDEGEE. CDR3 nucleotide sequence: TGTGCCAGCAGCTTCCTGGGGGCGGGGGCCGGGGGAGATACGCAGTATTTT. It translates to CASSFLGAGAGGDTQYF.

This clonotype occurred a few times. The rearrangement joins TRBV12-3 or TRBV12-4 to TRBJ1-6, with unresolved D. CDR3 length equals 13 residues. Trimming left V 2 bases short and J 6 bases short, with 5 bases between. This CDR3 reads CASSLISNSPLHF. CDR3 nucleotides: TGTGCCAGCAGTTTAATAAGTAATTCACCCCTCCACTTT.

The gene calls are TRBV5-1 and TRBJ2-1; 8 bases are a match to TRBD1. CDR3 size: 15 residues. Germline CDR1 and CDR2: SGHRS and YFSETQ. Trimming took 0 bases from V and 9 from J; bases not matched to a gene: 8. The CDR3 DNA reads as TGCGCCAGCAGCTTGGGAACAGGGGGAGGAGGTGAGCAGTTCTTC. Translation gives CASSLGTGGGGEQFF.

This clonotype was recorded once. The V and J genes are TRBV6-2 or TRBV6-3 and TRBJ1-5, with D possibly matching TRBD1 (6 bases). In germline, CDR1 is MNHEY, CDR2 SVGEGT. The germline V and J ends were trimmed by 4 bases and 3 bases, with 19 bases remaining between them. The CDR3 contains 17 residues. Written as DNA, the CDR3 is TGTGCCAGCAGTTCCTACTACGACAGGAGGGACAATCAGCCCCAGCATTTT. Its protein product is CASSSYYDRRDNQPQHF.

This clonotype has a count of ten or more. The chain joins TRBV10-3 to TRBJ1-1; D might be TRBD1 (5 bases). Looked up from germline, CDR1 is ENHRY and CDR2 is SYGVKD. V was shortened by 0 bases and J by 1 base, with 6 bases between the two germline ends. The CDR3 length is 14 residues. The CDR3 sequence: CAISESRGNTEAFF. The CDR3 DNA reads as TGTGCCATCAGTGAGTCGAGGGGGAACACTGAAGCTTTCTTT.

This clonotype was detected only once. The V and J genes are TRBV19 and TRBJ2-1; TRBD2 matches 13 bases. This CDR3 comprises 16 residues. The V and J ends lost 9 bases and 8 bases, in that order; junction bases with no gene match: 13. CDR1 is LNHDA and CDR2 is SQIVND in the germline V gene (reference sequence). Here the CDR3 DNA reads TGTGCCAGCCGATGGACTAGCGGGGGTCTTATGCATGAGCAGTTCTTC. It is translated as CASRWTSGGLMHEQFF.

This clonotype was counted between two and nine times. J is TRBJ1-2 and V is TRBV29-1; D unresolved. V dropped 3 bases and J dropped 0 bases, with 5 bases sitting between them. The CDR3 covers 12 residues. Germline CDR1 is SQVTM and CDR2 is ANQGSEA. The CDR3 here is CSVEGTNYGYTF. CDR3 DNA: TGCAGCGTTGAGGGGACTAACTATGGCTACACCTTC.

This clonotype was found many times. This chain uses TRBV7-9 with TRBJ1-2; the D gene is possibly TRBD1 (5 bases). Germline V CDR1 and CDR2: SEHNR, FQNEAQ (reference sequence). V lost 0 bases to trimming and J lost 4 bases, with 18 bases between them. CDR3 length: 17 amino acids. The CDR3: CASSLAWSGTEPYGYTF. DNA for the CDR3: TGTGCCAGCAGCTTAGCTTGGTCCGGGACGGAGCCCTATGGCTACACCTTC. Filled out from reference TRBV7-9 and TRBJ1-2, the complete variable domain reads DTGVSQNPRHKITKRGQNVTFRCDPISEHNRLYWYRQTLGQGPEFLTYFQNEAQLEKSRLLSDRFSAERPKGSFSTLEIQRTEQGDSAMYLCASSLAWSGTEPYGYTFGSGTRLTVV.